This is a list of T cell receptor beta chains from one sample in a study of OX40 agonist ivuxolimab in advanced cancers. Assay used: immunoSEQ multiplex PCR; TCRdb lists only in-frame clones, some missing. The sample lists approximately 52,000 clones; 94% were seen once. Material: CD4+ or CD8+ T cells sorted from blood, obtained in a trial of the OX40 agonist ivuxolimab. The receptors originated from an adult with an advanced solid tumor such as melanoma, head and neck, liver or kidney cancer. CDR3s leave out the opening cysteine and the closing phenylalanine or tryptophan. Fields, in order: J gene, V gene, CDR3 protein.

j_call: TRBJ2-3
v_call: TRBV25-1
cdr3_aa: ASSESRGFGTDTQY

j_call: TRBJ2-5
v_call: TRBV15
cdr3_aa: ATSRDHGAETQY

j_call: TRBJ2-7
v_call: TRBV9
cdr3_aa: ASSVDDYEQY

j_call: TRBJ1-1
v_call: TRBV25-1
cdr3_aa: ASDEGSGGAF

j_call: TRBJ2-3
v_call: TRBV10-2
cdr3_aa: ASSDAGTQY

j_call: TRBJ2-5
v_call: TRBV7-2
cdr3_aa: ASSLAGSQETQY

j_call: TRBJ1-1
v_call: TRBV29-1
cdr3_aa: SVEESIKTGSTEAF

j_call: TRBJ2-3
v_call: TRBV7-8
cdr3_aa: ASSFEGGGPGDTQY

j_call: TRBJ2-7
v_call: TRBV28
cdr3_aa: ASSTTWAYEQY

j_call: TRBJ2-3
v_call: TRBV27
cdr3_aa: ASSLTGSYTDTQY

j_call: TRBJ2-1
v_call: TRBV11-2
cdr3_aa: ASSHRDRVDNEQF

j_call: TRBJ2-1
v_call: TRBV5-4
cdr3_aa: ASVTGTSGDNEQF

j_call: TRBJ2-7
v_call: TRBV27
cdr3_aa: ASGSRLGSGPYEQY

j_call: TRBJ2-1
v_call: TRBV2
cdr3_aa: ASSPTTSGRPDALF

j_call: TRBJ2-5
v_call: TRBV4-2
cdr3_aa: ASSQEGTSEETQY

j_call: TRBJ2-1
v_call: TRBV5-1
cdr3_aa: ASSPGTSGYNEQF

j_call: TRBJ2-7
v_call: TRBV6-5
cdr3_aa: ASSYSGEQY

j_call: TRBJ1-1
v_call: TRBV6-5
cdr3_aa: ASSSQNTEAF

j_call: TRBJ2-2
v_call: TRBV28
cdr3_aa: ASSLIAGVTGELF

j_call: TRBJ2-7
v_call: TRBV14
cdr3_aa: ASSQTGTGPDYEQY

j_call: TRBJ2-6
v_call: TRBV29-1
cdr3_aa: SVEDSGFGANVLT

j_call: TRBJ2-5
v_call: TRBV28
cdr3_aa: ASSLLAGGGLETQY

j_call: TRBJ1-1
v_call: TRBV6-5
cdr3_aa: ASSYLAVNTEAF

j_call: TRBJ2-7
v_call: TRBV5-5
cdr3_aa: ASSLGPGEQY

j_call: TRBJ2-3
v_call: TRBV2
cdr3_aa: ASRGWLTDTQY

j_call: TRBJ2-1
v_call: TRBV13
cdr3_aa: ASSQSQPLGNEQF